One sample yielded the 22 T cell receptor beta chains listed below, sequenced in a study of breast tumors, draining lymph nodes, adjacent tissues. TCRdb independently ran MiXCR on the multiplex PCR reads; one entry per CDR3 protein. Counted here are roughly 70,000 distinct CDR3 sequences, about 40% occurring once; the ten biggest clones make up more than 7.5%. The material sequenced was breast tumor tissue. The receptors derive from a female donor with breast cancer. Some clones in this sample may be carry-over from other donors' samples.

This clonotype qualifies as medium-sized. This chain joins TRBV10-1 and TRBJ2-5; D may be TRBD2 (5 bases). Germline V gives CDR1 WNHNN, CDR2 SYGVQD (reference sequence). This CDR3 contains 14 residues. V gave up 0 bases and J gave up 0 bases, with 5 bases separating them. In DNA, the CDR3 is TGCGCCAGCAGTGAGTCGACTAACCAAGAGACCCAGTACTTC. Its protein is CASSESTNQETQYF.

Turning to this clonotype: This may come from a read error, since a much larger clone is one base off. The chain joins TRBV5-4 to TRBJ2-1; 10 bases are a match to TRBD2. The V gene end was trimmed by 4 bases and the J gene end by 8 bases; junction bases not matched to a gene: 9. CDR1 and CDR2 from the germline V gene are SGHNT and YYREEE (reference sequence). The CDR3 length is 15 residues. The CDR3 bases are TGTGCCAGCAGCATAAAGCGGGGGGGCTTTGATGAGCAGTTCTTC. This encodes CASSIKRGGFDEQFF. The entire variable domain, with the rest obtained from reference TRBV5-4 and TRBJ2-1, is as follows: ETGVTQSPTHLIKTRGQQVTLRCSSQSGHNTVSWYQQALGQGPQFIFQYYREEENGRGNFPPRFSGLQFPNYSSELNVNALELDDSALYLCASSIKRGGFDEQFFGPGTRLTVL.

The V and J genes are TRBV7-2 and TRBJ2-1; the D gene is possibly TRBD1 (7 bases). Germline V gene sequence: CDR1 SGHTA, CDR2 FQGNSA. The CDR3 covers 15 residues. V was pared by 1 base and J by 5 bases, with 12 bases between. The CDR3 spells CASSLGRGVNNEQFF. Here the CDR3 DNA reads TGTGCCAGCAGCTTAGGCAGGGGGGTAAACAATGAGCAGTTCTTC.

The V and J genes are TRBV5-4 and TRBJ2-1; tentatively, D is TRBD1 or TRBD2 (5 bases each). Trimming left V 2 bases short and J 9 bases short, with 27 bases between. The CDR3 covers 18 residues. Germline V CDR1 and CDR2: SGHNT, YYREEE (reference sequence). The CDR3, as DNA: TGTGCCAGCAGCTTTCAACCGGGACCCCGGCGGCCCAATATTGAGCAGTTCTTC. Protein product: CASSFQPGPRRPNIEQFF.

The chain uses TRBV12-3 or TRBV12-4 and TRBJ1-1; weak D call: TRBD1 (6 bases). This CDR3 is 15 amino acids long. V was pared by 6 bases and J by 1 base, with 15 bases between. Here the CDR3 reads CASSSRDTPNTEAFF. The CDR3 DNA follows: TGTGCCAGCAGCTCAAGGGACACCCCGAACACTGAAGCTTTCTTT.

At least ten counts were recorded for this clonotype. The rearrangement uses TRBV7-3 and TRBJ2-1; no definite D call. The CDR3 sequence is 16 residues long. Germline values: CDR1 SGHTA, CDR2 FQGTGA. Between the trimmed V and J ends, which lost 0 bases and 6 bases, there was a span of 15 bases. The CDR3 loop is CASSLTFPGWPNEQFF. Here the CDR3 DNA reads TGTGCCAGCAGCTTAACGTTCCCCGGCTGGCCCAATGAGCAGTTCTTC.

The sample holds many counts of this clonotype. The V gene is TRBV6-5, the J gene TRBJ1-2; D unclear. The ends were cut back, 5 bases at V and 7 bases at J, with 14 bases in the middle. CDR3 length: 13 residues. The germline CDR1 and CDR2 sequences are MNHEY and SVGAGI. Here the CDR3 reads CASSPTRVRGYTF. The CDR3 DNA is TGTGCCAGCAGTCCCACCCGCGTGCGTGGCTACACCTTC.

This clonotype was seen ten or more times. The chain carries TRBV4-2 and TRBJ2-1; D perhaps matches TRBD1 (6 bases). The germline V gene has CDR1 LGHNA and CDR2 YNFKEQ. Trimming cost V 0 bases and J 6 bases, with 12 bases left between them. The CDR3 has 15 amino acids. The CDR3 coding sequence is TGTGCCAGCAGCCAAGAGACGGACAGTTTCAATGAGCAGTTCTTC. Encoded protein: CASSQETDSFNEQFF.

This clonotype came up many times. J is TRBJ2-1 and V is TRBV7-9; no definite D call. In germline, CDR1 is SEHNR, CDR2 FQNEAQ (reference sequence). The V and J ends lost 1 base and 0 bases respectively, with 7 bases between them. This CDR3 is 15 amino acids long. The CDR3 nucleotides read TGTGCCAGCAGCTTAGACCACTACTCCTACAATGAGCAGTTCTTC. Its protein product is CASSLDHYSYNEQFF.

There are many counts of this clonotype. CDR3 region: CSATRAATGELFF. The CDR3, as DNA: TGCAGTGCTACCAGGGCAGCCACCGGGGAGCTGTTTTTT. This chain connects TRBV20-1 to TRBJ2-2; tentatively, D is TRBD1 (5 bases). V was cut by 4 bases and J by 4 bases, with 10 bases left in between. Germline CDR1 is DFQATT and CDR2 is SNEGSKA (reference sequence). The CDR3 consists of 13 residues.

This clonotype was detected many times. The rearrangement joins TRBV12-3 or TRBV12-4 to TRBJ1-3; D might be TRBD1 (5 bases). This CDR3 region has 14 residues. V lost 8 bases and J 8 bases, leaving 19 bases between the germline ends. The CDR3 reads CASGRSQGIDTIYF. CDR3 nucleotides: TGTGCCAGCGGGAGAAGCCAGGGAATTGACACCATATATTTT.

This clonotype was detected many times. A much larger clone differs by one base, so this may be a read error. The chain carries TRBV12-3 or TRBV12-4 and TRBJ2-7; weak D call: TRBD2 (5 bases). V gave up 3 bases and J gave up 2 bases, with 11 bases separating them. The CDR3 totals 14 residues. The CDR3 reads CASSFKRNPYEQYF. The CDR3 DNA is TGTGCCAGCAGTTTCAAGCGGAATCCCTACGAGCAGTACTTC.

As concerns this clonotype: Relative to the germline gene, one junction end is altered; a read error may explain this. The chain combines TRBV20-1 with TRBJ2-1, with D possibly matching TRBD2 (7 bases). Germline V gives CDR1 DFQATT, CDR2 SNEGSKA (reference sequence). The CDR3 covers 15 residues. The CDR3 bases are TGCAGTACGGGAAGGGGGAGCGGGGACTCCAATGAGCAGTTCTTT. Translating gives CSTGRGSGDSNEQFF.

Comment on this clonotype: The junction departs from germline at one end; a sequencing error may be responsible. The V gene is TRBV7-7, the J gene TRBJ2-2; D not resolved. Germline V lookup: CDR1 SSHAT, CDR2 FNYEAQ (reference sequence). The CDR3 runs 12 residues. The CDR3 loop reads CASSLVRGELFF. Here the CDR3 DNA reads TGTGCTAGCAGCTTAGTTCGCGGGGAGCTGTTTTTT. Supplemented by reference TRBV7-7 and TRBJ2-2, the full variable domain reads GAGVSQSPRYKVTKRGQDVTLRCDPISSHATLYWYQQALGQGPEFLTYFNYEAQPDKSGLPSDRFSAERPEGSISTLTIQRTEQRDSAMYRCASSLVRGELFFGEGSRLTVL.

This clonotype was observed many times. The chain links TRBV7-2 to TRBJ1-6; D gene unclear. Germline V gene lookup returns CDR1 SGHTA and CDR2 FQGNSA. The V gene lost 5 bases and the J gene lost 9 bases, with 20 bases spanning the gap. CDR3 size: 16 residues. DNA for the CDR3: TGTGCCAGCAGCGCCGACCGGGCTTTAAACACTTCACCCCTCCACTTT. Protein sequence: CASSADRALNTSPLHF. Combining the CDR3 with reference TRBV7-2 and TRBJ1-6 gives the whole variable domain GAGVSQSPSNKVTEKGKDVELRCDPISGHTALYWYRQSLGQGLEFLIYFQGNSAPDKSGLPSDRFSAERTGGSVSTLTIQRTQQEDSAVYLCASSADRALNTSPLHFGNGTRLTVT.

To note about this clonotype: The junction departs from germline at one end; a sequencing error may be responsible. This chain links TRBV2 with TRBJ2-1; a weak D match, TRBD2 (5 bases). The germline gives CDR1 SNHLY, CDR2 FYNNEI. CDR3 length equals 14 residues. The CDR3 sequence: CASNRELAYNGQLF. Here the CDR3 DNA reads TGTGCCAGCAATAGGGAGTTGGCTTACAATGGGCAGCTCTTC.

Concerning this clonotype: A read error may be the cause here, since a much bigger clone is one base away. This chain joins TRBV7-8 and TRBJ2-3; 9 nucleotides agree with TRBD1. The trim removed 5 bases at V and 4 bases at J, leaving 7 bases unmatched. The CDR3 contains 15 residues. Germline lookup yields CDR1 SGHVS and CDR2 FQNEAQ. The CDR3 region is CASSPRTGVADTQYF. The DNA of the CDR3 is TGTGCCAGCAGCCCCCGGACAGGGGTCGCAGATACGCAGTATTTT.

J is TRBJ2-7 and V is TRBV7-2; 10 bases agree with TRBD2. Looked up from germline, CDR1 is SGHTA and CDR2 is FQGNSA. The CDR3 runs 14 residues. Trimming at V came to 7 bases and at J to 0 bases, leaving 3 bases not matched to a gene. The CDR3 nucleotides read TGTGCCAGCACCCTAGCGGGGGTCTCCTACGAGCAGTACTTC. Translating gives CASTLAGVSYEQYF.

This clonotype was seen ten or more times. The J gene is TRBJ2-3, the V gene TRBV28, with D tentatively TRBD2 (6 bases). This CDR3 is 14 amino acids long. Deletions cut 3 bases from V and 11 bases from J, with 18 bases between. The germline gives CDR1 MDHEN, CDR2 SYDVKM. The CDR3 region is CASSFFGSGEVQYF. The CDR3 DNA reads TGTGCCAGCAGTTTTTTTGGGTCGGGAGAAGTGCAGTATTTT.

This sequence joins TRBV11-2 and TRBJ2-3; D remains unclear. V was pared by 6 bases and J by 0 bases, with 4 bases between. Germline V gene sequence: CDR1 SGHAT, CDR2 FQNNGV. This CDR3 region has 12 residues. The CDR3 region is CASSMSTDTQYF. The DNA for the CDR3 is TGTGCCAGCAGTATGAGCACAGATACGCAGTATTTT.

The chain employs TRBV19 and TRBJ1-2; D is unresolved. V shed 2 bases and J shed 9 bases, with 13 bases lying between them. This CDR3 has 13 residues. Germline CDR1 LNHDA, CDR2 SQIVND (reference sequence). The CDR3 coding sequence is TGTGCCAGTAGTATAAGGGCGGGCAGAAGCTACACCTTC. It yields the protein CASSIRAGRSYTF.

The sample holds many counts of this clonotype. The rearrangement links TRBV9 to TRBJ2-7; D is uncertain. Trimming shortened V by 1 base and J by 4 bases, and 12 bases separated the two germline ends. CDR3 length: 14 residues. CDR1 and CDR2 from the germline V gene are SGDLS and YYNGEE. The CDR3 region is CASSVSPDVYEQYF. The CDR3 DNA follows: TGTGCCAGCAGCGTAAGTCCCGACGTATACGAGCAGTACTTC.